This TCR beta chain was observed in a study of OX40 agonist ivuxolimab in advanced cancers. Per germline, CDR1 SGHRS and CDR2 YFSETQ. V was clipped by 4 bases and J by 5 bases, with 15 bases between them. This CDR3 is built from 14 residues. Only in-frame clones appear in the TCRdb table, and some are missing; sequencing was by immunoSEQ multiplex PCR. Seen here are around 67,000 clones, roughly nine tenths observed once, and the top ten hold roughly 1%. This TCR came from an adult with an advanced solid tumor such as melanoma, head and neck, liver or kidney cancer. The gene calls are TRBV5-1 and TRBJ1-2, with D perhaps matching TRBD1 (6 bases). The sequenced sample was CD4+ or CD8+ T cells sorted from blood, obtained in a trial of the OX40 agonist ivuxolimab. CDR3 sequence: CASSPVGQTYGYTF. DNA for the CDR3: TGCGCCAGCAGCCCCGTAGGACAGACTTATGGCTACACCTTC. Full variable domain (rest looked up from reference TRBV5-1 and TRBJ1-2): KAGVTQTPRYLIKTRGQQVTLSCSPISGHRSVSWYQQTPGQGLQFLFEYFSETQRNKGNFPGRFSGRQFSNSRSEMNVSTLELGDSALYLCASSPVGQTYGYTFGSGTRLTVV.